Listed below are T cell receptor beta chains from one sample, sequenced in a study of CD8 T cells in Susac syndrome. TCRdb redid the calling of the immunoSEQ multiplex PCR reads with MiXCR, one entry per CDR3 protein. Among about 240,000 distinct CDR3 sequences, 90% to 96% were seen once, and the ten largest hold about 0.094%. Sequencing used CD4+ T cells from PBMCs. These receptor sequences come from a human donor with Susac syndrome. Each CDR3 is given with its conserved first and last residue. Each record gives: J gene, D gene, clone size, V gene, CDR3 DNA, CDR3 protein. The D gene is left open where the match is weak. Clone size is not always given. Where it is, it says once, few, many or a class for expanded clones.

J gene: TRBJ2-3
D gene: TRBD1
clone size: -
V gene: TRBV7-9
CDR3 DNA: TGTGCCAGCAGCCCGAGGGGCGGGACAGGGACGTCTGGAGATACGCAGTATTTT
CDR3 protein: CASSPRGGTGTSGDTQYF

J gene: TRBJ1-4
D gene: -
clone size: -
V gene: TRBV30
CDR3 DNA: TGTGCCTGGAATGAGGAGGAAAAACTGTTTTTT
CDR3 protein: CAWNEEEKLFF

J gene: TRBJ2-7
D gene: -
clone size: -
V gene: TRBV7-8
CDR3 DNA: TGTGCCAGCAGCTTCGGACAGCCGTCCTACGAGCAGTACTTC
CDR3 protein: CASSFGQPSYEQYF

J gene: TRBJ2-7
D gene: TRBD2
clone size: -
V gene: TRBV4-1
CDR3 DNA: TGCGCCAGCAGCCAAGAAGGTTCGGCGCGAGCGGGAGGGCTCTACGAGCAGTACTTC
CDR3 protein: CASSQEGSARAGGLYEQYF

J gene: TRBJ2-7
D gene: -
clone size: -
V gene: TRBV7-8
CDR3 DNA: TGTGCCAGCAGCACCCAGGGGGGGGCATACTCCTACGAGCAGTACTTC
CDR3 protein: CASSTQGGAYSYEQYF

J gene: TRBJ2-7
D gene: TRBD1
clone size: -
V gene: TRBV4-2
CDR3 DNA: TGTGCCAGCAGCCAAGAGCTACAGGGGATCTACGAGCAGTACTTC
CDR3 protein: CASSQELQGIYEQYF

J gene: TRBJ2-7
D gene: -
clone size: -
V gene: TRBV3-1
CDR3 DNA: TGTGCCAGCAGCCAAAACACAGGGCCCTACGAGCAGTACTTC
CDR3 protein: CASSQNTGPYEQYF

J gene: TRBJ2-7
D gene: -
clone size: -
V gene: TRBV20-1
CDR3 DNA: TGCAGTGCTCCCGGACGAGGGCAGAAGATAAACGAGCAGTACTTC
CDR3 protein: CSAPGRGQKINEQYF

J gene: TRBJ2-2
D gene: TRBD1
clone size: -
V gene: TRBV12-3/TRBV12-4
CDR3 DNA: TGTGCCAGCAGGACAGGGGTGAACACCGGGGAGCTGTTTTTT
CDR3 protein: CASRTGVNTGELFF

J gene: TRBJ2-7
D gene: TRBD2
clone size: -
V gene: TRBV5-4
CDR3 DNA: TGTGCCAGCAGCCACTCTAGCGGGAGGGCCACGGAGCAGTACTTC
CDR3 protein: CASSHSSGRATEQYF

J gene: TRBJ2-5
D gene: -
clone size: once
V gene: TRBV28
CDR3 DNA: TGTGCCAGCACCACATCCTGGGATGGGACCCAGTACTTC
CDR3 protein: CASTTSWDGTQYF

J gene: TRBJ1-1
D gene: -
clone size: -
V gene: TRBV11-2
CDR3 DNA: TGTGCCAGCAGCTTAGGGCAGGGATTGAACACTGAAGCTTTCTTT
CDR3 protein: CASSLGQGLNTEAFF

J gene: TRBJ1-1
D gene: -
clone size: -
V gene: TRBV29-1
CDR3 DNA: TGCAGCGTTGCGCCAGGGGCAAACATGAACACTGAAGCTTTCTTT
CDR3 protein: CSVAPGANMNTEAFF

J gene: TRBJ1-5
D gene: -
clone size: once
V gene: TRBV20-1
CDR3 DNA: TGCAGTGCTAGAGATCCGGCGGGGCCCCGTGCCCAGCATTTT
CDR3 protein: CSARDPAGPRAQHF

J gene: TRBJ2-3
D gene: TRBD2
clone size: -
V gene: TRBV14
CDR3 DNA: TGTGCCAGCAGCCTCCAAGCGGGAGCGCCGCAGTATTTT
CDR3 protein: CASSLQAGAPQYF

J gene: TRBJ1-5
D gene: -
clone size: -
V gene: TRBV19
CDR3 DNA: TGTGCCAGCAGCAATCAGCCCCAGCATTTT
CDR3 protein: CASSNQPQHF

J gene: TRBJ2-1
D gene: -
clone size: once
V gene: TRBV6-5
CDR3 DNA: TGTGCCAGCAGTTACGATCGGCGACCGGTGTATGAGCAGTTCTTC
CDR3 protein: CASSYDRRPVYEQFF

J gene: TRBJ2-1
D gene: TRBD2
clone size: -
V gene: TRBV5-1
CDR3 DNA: TGCGCCAGCAGCAAGGGACTAGCGGGAATCGATGAGCAGTTCTTC
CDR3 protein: CASSKGLAGIDEQFF

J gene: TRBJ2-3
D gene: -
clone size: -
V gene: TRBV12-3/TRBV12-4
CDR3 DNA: TGTGCCAGCAGATCCGACGGAGATACGCAGTATTTT
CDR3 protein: CASRSDGDTQYF

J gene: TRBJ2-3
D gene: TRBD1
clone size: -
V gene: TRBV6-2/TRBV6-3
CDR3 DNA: TGTGCCAGCACCCACCGGGACAGGGACGCCCCTACGCAGTATTTT
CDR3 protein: CASTHRDRDAPTQYF

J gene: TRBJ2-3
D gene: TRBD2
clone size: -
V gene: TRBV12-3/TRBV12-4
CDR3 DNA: TGTGCCAGCAGTTTAGGGGACTACCTACAGGTCGAGTATTTT
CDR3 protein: CASSLGDYLQVEYF

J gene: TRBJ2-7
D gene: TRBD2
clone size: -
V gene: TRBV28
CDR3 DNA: TGTGCCAGCAGAACCGGGACTAGCGGGTACGAGCAGTACTTC
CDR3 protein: CASRTGTSGYEQYF